A single sample is the source of the 32 T cell receptor beta chains below, sequenced in a study of T cells in Graves' hyperthyroidism and ophthalmopathy. TCR beta CDR3 regions were amplified from RNA. Primed by the HTBI set, a first-round RT-PCR was run on the TCR CDR3. TCRdb passed the multiplex PCR reads through MiXCR, listing each CDR3 protein once. The sample contains under 130,000 distinct CDR3 sequences, roughly 50% of which appear only once. The specimen sequenced was blood. These receptors originate from a man in his forties with Graves' hyperthyroidism.

The chain joins TRBV7-9 to TRBJ2-5, with 9 bases lining up with TRBD1. V lost 4 bases, J lost 5 bases, and 5 bases stayed unmatched. This CDR3 is built from 14 residues. CDR1 SEHNR and CDR2 FQNEAQ come from the germline V gene (reference sequence). The CDR3 reads CASSWGTGWETQYF. Here the CDR3 DNA reads TGTGCCAGCAGCTGGGGGACAGGGTGGGAGACCCAGTACTTC.

This clonotype appeared many times. The gene calls are TRBV20-1 and TRBJ2-5; 10 bases fit TRBD2. In germline, CDR1 is DFQATT, CDR2 SNEGSKA (reference sequence). The CDR3 runs to 17 residues. The junction had 12 bases not matched to a gene; V was cut back by 4 bases and J by 1 base. The CDR3 sequence: CSATGGLAESLQETQYF. The CDR3 region has the DNA TGCAGTGCTACGGGCGGACTAGCGGAGTCACTCCAAGAGACCCAGTACTTC.

This clonotype was counted ten times or more. The J gene is TRBJ1-4, the V gene TRBV5-1; a possible D gene is TRBD1 (5 bases). V lost 0 bases to trimming and J lost 12 bases, with 6 bases between them. The CDR3 loop spans 11 amino acids. Per germline, CDR1 SGHRS and CDR2 YFSETQ. The CDR3: CASSLAGQLFF. CDR3 DNA sequence: TGCGCCAGCAGCTTGGCAGGGCAACTGTTTTTT. The whole variable domain, remainder taken from reference TRBV5-1 and TRBJ1-4, is KAGVTQTPRYLIKTRGQQVTLSCSPISGHRSVSWYQQTPGQGLQFLFEYFSETQRNKGNFPGRFSGRQFSNSRSEMNVSTLELGDSALYLCASSLAGQLFFGSGTQLSVL.

The V and J genes are TRBV15 and TRBJ2-6, with 9 bases fitting TRBD1. Unmatched junction bases numbered 14, after V lost 1 base and J lost 13 bases. CDR1 and CDR2 (germline): LNHNV, YYDKDF (reference sequence). This CDR3 is built from 17 residues. The CDR3 loop reads CATSRARRKAGTGVLTF. As DNA, the CDR3 is TGTGCCACCAGCAGAGCAAGACGGAAAGCCGGGACAGGGGTCCTGACTTTC. Filled out from reference TRBV15 and TRBJ2-6, the complete variable domain reads DAMVIQNPRYQVTQFGKPVTLSCSQTLNHNVMYWYQQKSSQAPKLLFHYYDKDFNNEADTPDNFQSRRPNTSFCFLDIRSPGLGDTAMYLCATSRARRKAGTGVLTFGAGSRLTVL.

A remark on this clonotype: A much larger clone sits a single nucleotide away, making a read error possible. The V and J genes are TRBV6-5 and TRBJ1-2; 7 positions match TRBD1. J gave up 8 bases and V 6 bases, and 18 bases lay outside the gene matches. CDR1 and CDR2 (germline): MNHEY, SVGAGI. This CDR3 contains 16 residues. CDR3 protein: CASSTLGGQPFLGYTF. Written as DNA, the CDR3 is TGTGCCAGCAGCACCCTGGGGGGACAGCCGTTCTTGGGCTACACCTTC.

The gene calls are TRBV7-8 and TRBJ2-5; D uncertain. There are 13 residues in the CDR3. Trimming left V 2 bases short and J 9 bases short, with 13 bases between. The germline gives CDR1 SGHVS, CDR2 FQNEAQ. DNA for the CDR3: TGTGCCAGCAGCTTAAGCTTGCTGCAGCCCCAGTACTTC. Encoded protein: CASSLSLLQPQYF.

The table lists this clonotype with a count of one. The V call is TRBV20-1, the J call TRBJ2-1, with 7 bases identical to TRBD2. CDR1 and CDR2 (germline): DFQATT, SNEGSKA (reference sequence). The CDR3 runs to 13 residues. Trimming took 6 bases from V and 5 from J; bases not matched to a gene: 7. The CDR3 coding sequence is TGCAGTGCCGGGGACTACCCTAACAATGAGCAGTTCTTC. Translation: CSAGDYPNNEQFF.

This clonotype was seen ten or more times. The chain couples TRBV10-3 to TRBJ2-7; 9 bases line up with TRBD2. This CDR3 region has 14 residues. Germline assignment: CDR1 ENHRY and CDR2 SYGVKD. The J segment lost 4 bases and the V segment lost 0 bases, leaving 1 base of the junction unmatched. The CDR3 sequence is CAISESSGRYEQYF. CDR3 DNA: TGTGCCATCAGTGAGTCGAGCGGGAGGTACGAGCAGTACTTC.

The chain links TRBV2 to TRBJ2-2; TRBD2 is a possible D gene (6 bases). Germline values: CDR1 SNHLY, CDR2 FYNNEI. This CDR3 has 13 amino acids. Trimming stripped 6 bases from V and 8 bases from J, with 13 bases between. The CDR3 loop reads CASRLLAFGELFF. CDR3 DNA sequence: TGTGCCAGCAGATTACTAGCATTTGGGGAGCTGTTTTTT. The whole variable domain, remainder taken from reference TRBV2 and TRBJ2-2, is EPEVTQTPSHQVTQMGQEVILRCVPISNHLYFYWYRQILGQKVEFLVSFYNNEISEKSEIFDDQFSVERPDGSNFTLKIRSTKLEDSAMYFCASRLLAFGELFFGEGSRLTVL.

There are many counts of this clonotype. This chain joins TRBV7-2 and TRBJ1-6; D unresolved. Germline-derived CDR1 and CDR2 are SGHTA and FQGNSA. There are 15 residues in the CDR3. The ends were cut back, 1 base at V and 7 bases at J, with 11 bases in the middle. The CDR3 DNA is TGTGCCAGCAGCTTAGTCGGTGGGGTGAATTCACCCCTCCACTTT. Its protein product is CASSLVGGVNSPLHF.

This clonotype appeared many times. The rearrangement links TRBV16 to TRBJ1-5; D perhaps matches TRBD1 (5 bases). The germline V gene has CDR1 KGHSY and CDR2 FQNENV. Between the trimmed V and J ends, which lost 2 bases and 6 bases, there was a span of 14 bases. The CDR3 runs 15 residues. The CDR3 DNA reads TGTGCCAGCAGCCAAAAACGGGGGAGGGGTCAGCCCCAGCATTTT. Its protein product is CASSQKRGRGQPQHF.

This clonotype has a count of ten or more. The rearrangement uses TRBV5-5 and TRBJ1-1, with D unclear. CDR1 and CDR2 from the germline V gene are SGHKS and YYEKEE (reference sequence). The CDR3 runs 14 residues. Trimming took off 5 bases at V and 0 bases at J, with 11 bases between the two ends. CDR3 sequence reads: CASRSRVLNTEAFF. In nucleotides, the CDR3 is TGTGCCAGCAGGAGCCGGGTCTTGAACACTGAAGCTTTCTTT.

This clonotype was recorded at least ten times. V gene TRBV6-5 combines with J gene TRBJ1-1, with no clear D. Germline-derived CDR1 and CDR2 are MNHEY and SVGAGI. The CDR3 totals 13 residues. V was clipped by 7 bases and J by 3 bases, with 12 bases between them. The CDR3 DNA sequence: TGTGCCAGCACTCACTCCTCGGACACTGAAGCTTTCTTT. Translation gives CASTHSSDTEAFF.

This clonotype came up once. The chain couples TRBV7-2 to TRBJ2-7, with no clear D. Germline V gene sequence: CDR1 SGHTA, CDR2 FQGNSA. The CDR3 sequence is 11 residues long. CDR3 bases: TGTGCTGATATATTGGGGAACGAGCAGTACTTC. Protein: CADILGNEQYF.

The CDR3 protein is CASTRTGMGGELFF. The CDR3 DNA is TGTGCCAGCACCAGGACAGGGATGGGCGGGGAGCTGTTTTTT. This chain connects TRBV14 to TRBJ2-2; TRBD1 aligns across 8 bases. After removal of 7 bases from V and 7 bases from J, the junction contained 8 bases not matched to a gene. Germline-derived CDR1 and CDR2 are SGHDN and FVKESK. The CDR3 sequence is 14 residues long.

Remarks on this clonotype: A much larger clone lies a single base off, so this may be a read error. The chain couples TRBV7-6 to TRBJ2-1; D may be TRBD2 (6 bases). The CDR3 spans 16 residues. Trimming pared 5 bases from V and 4 bases from J, leaving 18 bases between. Germline CDR1 is SGHVS and CDR2 is FNYEAQ. This CDR3 reads CASSLSGGTMYNEQFF. The CDR3 coding sequence is TGTGCCAGCAGCCTAAGCGGCGGGACCATGTACAATGAGCAGTTCTTC.

The chain is built from TRBV7-2 and TRBJ2-1; D ambiguous. Germline assignment: CDR1 SGHTA and CDR2 FQGNSA. V was trimmed by 5 bases and J by 2 bases, leaving 10 bases between them. CDR3 length equals 14 residues. The CDR3 reads CASSLPTPYNEQFF. The CDR3 coding sequence is TGTGCCAGCAGCCTACCGACACCCTACAATGAGCAGTTCTTC.

The chain is built from TRBV19 and TRBJ1-2, with 11 positions matching TRBD1. The J segment lost 6 bases and the V segment lost 7 bases, leaving 7 bases of the junction unmatched. The CDR3 loop spans 14 amino acids. Germline V gene sequence: CDR1 LNHDA, CDR2 SQIVND (reference sequence). In nucleotides, the CDR3 is TGTGCCAGTACCTCCCGGGACAGGGGGGATGGCTACACCTTC. Translation gives CASTSRDRGDGYTF.

For this clonotype: Being one base from a much bigger clone, this may be a read error. The chain is built from TRBV28 and TRBJ1-6, with 8 bases that match TRBD1. The CDR3 extends over 15 amino acids. The germline CDR1 and CDR2 sequences are MDHEN and SYDVKM. CDR3 protein: CASRGTGVYNSPLRF. CDR3 nucleotides: TGTGCCAGCAGGGGGACAGGAGTATATAATTCACCCCTCCGCTTT.

The chain links TRBV20-1 to TRBJ2-7; TRBD2 agrees at 9 bases. J gave up 5 bases and V 3 bases, and 8 bases lay outside the gene matches. The CDR3 loop spans 14 amino acids. In germline, CDR1 is DFQATT, CDR2 SNEGSKA (reference sequence). The CDR3 spells CSARGVSGSHEQYF. In DNA form, the CDR3 reads TGCAGTGCTAGGGGGGTTAGCGGGAGTCACGAGCAGTACTTC.

This clonotype was counted many times. The V and J genes are TRBV28 and TRBJ2-7; TRBD1 is a possible D gene (6 bases). CDR1 is MDHEN and CDR2 is SYDVKM in the germline V gene. V was trimmed by 5 bases and J by 2 bases, leaving 7 bases between them. The CDR3 is 12 amino acids. The CDR3 region has the DNA TGTGCCAGCAGTGGGGGCCCCTACGAGCAGTACTTC. Amino acid sequence: CASSGGPYEQYF.

This clonotype was seen more than once but under ten times. The rearrangement uses TRBV4-2 and TRBJ1-5, with D perhaps matching TRBD1 (6 bases). V was cut by 0 bases and J by 2 bases, with 17 bases left in between. The length of the CDR3 is 18 residues. Germline V gene data show CDR1 as LGHNA and CDR2 as YNFKEQ. The CDR3 nucleotides read TGTGCCAGCAGCCAAGATTTTTTAGGGGGGGAAGGCAATCAGCCCCAGCATTTT. This sequence encodes CASSQDFLGGEGNQPQHF.

There are many counts of this clonotype. This chain connects TRBV24-1 to TRBJ2-6; tentative D call: TRBD1 (6 bases). In germline, CDR1 is KGHDR, CDR2 SFDVKD. The CDR3 extends over 16 amino acids. V shed 4 bases and J shed 4 bases, with 13 bases lying between them. The CDR3 spells CATSDPTGIGANVLTF. The DNA for the CDR3 is TGTGCCACCAGTGACCCCACAGGGATCGGGGCCAACGTCCTGACTTTC.

Concerning this clonotype itself: Just one base apart from a much larger clone, this may be a read error. This rearrangement joins TRBV12-3 or TRBV12-4 to TRBJ2-3, with D perhaps TRBD2 (6 bases). The CDR3 extends over 14 amino acids. CDR3 protein: CACSFTEGPDTQYF. The CDR3 coding sequence is TGTGCCTGCAGTTTCACGGAGGGCCCAGATACGCAGTATTTT.

This clonotype was counted between two and nine times. The chain couples TRBV30 to TRBJ2-7; 7 nucleotides align to TRBD1. J was trimmed by 1 base and V by 8 bases; bases with no gene match: 8. CDR1 and CDR2 (germline): GTSNPN, SVGIG (reference sequence). The CDR3 contains 13 residues. CDR3 bases: TGTGCCGGGTCCTCGGACAGGTCCTACGAGCAGTACTTC. Encoded protein: CAGSSDRSYEQYF.

Notes on this clonotype: The conserved closing phenylalanine or tryptophan is absent in this CDR3, likely reflecting a read error. The limits of the CDR3 on the DNA are not certain, so only TCRdb's listed CDR3 is given. This rearrangement joins TRBV7-2 to TRBJ2-2. A total of 9 residues make up the CDR3, ends included. Looked up from germline, CDR1 is SGHTA and CDR2 is FQGNSA. This CDR3 is CASSLGSYV.

Remarks on this clonotype: A much larger clonotype is one base distant, so this may be a read error. This sequence joins TRBV5-6 and TRBJ2-7, with a tentative D call TRBD2 (5 bases). In germline, CDR1 is SGHDT, CDR2 YYEEEE. The CDR3 has 14 residues. CDR3 sequence (DNA): TGTGCCAGCAGCTTGGCCCTAGCCGACTACGAGCAGTGCTTC. Translation gives CASSLALADYEQCF.

As for this clonotype: This CDR3 fails to terminate in the conserved phenylalanine or tryptophan, so it likely reflects a read error. The limits of the CDR3 on the DNA are not certain, so only TCRdb's listed CDR3 is given. This chain uses TRBV15 with TRBJ2-6. Germline-derived CDR1 and CDR2 are LNHNV and YYDKDF (reference sequence). The CDR3 is made up of 16 amino acids, end residues included. CDR3 loop: CATSRDRSSGANVLDG.

This rearrangement joins TRBV20-1 to TRBJ2-1; 9 bases fit TRBD1. The V gene's germline CDR1 is DFQATT and CDR2 SNEGSKA (reference sequence). Unmatched junction bases numbered 10, after V lost 0 bases and J lost 10 bases. This CDR3 spans 15 amino acids. This chain's CDR3 is CSARDMTGGLNEQFF. Written as DNA, the CDR3 is TGCAGTGCTAGAGACATGACAGGGGGGTTAAACGAGCAGTTCTTC.

Many counts were recorded for this clonotype. A much larger clone is a single base away; this may be a read error. V and J are TRBV7-9 and TRBJ2-1, with TRBD2 identical over 8 bases. CDR3 length equals 12 residues. CDR1 is SEHNR, CDR2 FQNEAQ, per germline (reference sequence). CDR3 amino acids: CASSRGGNEQLF. The CDR3 DNA reads TGTGCCAGCAGCCGGGGGGGAAATGAGCAGCTCTTC.

The sample holds many counts of this clonotype. The chain employs TRBV2 and TRBJ1-5, with D unresolved. CDR3 size: 13 residues. Germline CDR1 is SNHLY and CDR2 is FYNNEI. Trimming left V 4 bases short and J 4 bases short, with 8 bases between. This chain's CDR3 is CASSGPINQPQHF. For the CDR3, the DNA is TGTGCCAGCAGTGGCCCGATTAATCAGCCCCAGCATTTT.

The rearrangement joins TRBV20-1 to TRBJ1-5; 7 bases line up with TRBD1. The CDR3 covers 13 residues. V lost 0 bases to trimming and J lost 5 bases; unmatched junction nucleotides: 1. The germline gives CDR1 DFQATT, CDR2 SNEGSKA (reference sequence). Here the CDR3 DNA reads TGCAGTGCTAGAGACAGGGGGTATCAGCCCCAGCATTTT. Its translation is CSARDRGYQPQHF.